This section outlines one T cell receptor (beta chain) sequence together with its context. Its antigen is not yet known. Base quality data are lacking; no much larger clone is found one base away. This sample is drawn from a study of blood T cells in healthy people across ages (dated by TCRdb to between 2014 and 2016). At the level of the whole study: In model experiments, roughly one uniquely barcoded TCR beta cDNA molecule per two T cells was captured by template switching. To avoid experimental bias, donors of different ages were distributed randomly across sequencing lanes. The donors were split into four age groups: young (average around 15 years), middle-aged (roughly 39), aged (approximately 60) and long-lived (roughly 88). The study measured age-related changes in TCR beta repertoire diversity using deep sequencing normalized with unique cDNA molecular identifiers. The study analyzed two additional independent replicas of 1 million unique cDNA reads from the same blood draw for two donors, one aged 18 to 30 and one aged 80 or older.

Paper-wide results and their limitations: Observed TCR beta diversity correlated strongly with the percentage of naive T cells measured by flow cytometry. Because donor CMV infection status was unknown, age-related changes in expanded clonotypes were potentially confounded. Total diversity estimates from one million sequenced T cells were considered lower bounds and underestimates. As age increased, observed TCR beta diversity per million T cells dropped in a roughly linear way, and a significant reduction was already evident by age roughly 36. Compared with the aged group, more naive CD4+ T cells, fewer expanded clones and increased TCR diversity were shown by the long-lived group, suggesting age selection. Because profiling used bulk unsorted PBMCs, naive and antigen-experienced compartments could not be compared conclusively.

Spanning cysteine to phenylalanine, the CDR3 consists of 15 amino acids. The CDR3 DNA has 45 bases and is translated from base 1. CDR1 is given as MNHEY and CDR2 as SVGAGI, both from the germline V gene. V loses 2 bases of germline sequence and J loses 6 bases, and the interval between the two ends is 14 bases. Donors were approximately 42 systemically healthy Caucasian individuals from Russia aged roughly 6 to 90 years. Each donor gave 8 to 10 milliliters of peripheral blood, drawn into EDTA-treated Vacutainer tubes. PBMCs were isolated by Ficoll-Paque density-gradient centrifugation, with at least 7 million obtained per sample. Total RNA, at least 6 micrograms per sample, was extracted from PBMCs with Trizol reagent. The percentages of naive CD45RAhigh/CD27high T cells were determined by flow cytometry on a PBMC aliquot from every donor. The library was generated by 5' RACE. The sequencing machine was an Illumina HiSeq 2500. A second PCR of 7 to 11 cycles was performed with a sample-barcoded 5' primer and a J-beta primer mix. A template-switch 5' adaptor carrying 12 random nucleotides introduced a unique molecular identifier onto each TCR beta cDNA molecule. At least 2.5 million CDR3-containing paired-end reads were obtained from each sample. First-strand cDNA synthesis was performed from all RNA using the Mint cDNA synthesis kit, with priming by a TRBC-specific oligonucleotide. After uracil-DNA glycosylase treatment, a first 18-cycle PCR used universal primers M1SS and BC2_uni_R on all cDNA. The original pipeline was this. For normalization, 1 million high-quality reads were randomly selected from each sample, with every read carrying a distinct molecular identifier. Instead of being binned into consensus sequences, reads that shared molecular identifiers were thrown out. CDR3 identification, clonotype clustering and error correction used MiTCR with a Q25 quality threshold and the strictest error-elimination algorithm. Lower-bound total TCR beta diversity was estimated with a nonparametric unseen species model using Euler transformation. TCRdb ran its own pipeline on the public reads, namely fastp trimming at Q25 and MiXCR clone calling, and kept in-frame beta chains. Each CDR3 protein appears once, grouped with its most common genes and DNA. These V and J calls are TCRdb output, not the study's own analysis. This sample gives just under 900,000 distinct CDR3 sequences in total; 25% to 30% of them show up just once. Together, the top ten hold about 18% of the sample.

Sequencing used blood. The clonotype comes from an elderly woman in good health. The chain is encoded by TRBV6-5 joined to TRBJ1-5, with a weak D call of TRBD1 (5 bases match). The CDR3 reads CASSYAWGRGQPQHF. Read as DNA, the sequence is TGTGCCAGCAGTTACGCCTGGGGAAGGGGTCAGCCCCAGCATTTT.